This record concerns one T cell receptor (beta chain) sequence. What it binds is unknown. This record comes from a study of shared clonotypes between healthy human individuals. Study information: The cohort had two women and a few men, ages 18 to 49.

Running of the assay took place at deep level. Some clones are missing from TCRdb's copy, which holds only in-frame ones; the method was immunoSEQ multiplex PCR. Of a few million clones in the sample, around 90% were seen once. Regarding the study as a whole: The small donor group covered limited genetic and exposure diversity.

Germline V gene data show CDR1 as MGHRA and CDR2 as YSYEKL. V gave up 1 base and J gave up 1 base, with 11 bases separating them. The CDR3 contains 16 residues. The TCR was taken from a man aged 18 to 30 in good health. Some clones in this sample may be carry-over from other donors' samples. The specimen sequenced was naive CD4+ T cells from PBMCs. Subset in this sample: CD45RA+ positively selected. The V gene is TRBV4-1, the J gene TRBJ1-5; D is possibly TRBD1 (5 bases). The CDR3 reads CASSQAGGASNQPQHF. CDR3 coding DNA: TGCGCCAGCAGCCAAGCAGGAGGGGCGAGCAATCAGCCCCAGCATTTT.